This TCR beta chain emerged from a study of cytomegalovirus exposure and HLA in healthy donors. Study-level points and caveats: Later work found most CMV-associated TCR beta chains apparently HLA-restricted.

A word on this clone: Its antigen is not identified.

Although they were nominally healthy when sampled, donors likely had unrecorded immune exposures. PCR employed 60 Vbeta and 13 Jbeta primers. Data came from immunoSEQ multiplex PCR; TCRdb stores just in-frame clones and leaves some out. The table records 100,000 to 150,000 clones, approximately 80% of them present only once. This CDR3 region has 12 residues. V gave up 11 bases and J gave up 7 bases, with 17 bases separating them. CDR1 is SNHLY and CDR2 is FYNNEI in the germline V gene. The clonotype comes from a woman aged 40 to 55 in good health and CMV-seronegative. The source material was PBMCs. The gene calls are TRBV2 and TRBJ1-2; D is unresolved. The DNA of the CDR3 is TGTGCCGGTAGGACCGACCGGGGTGGCTACACCTTC. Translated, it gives CAGRTDRGGYTF. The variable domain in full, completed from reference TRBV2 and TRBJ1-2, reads EPEVTQTPSHQVTQMGQEVILRCVPISNHLYFYWYRQILGQKVEFLVSFYNNEISEKSEIFDDQFSVERPDGSNFTLKIRSTKLEDSAMYFCAGRTDRGGYTFGSGTRLTVV.